This TCR beta chain was captured in a study of T cells in Graves' hyperthyroidism and ophthalmopathy. Reasons for excluding patients were uncontrolled infection, other autoimmune disease, pregnancy or lactation. Before ophthalmopathy appeared, progressors gave blood at initial hyperthyroidism diagnosis. This clonotype was seen at least ten times. The CDR3 regions of TCR beta were amplified from RNA transcripts. In the first-round RT-PCR of the TCR CDR3, the HTBI primer set was used. TCRdb called the multiplex PCR reads again in MiXCR, with one record for every CDR3 protein. The sample holds 250,000 to 300,000 distinct CDR3 sequences, roughly 14% seen once. The CDR3 has 15 residues. Germline V gene lookup returns CDR1 SGHTS and CDR2 YDEGEE. The V end lost 1 base, the J end lost 3 bases, and 13 bases lay between the germline ends.

The material sequenced was blood. The receptor comes from a woman aged 35 to 49 with Graves' hyperthyroidism that later progressed to Graves' ophthalmopathy. The rearrangement joins TRBV5-8 to TRBJ1-1; weak D call: TRBD1 (5 bases). The CDR3 protein is CASSLSKGMYTEAFF. The CDR3 DNA reads as TGTGCCAGCAGCTTGTCCAAGGGGATGTACACTGAAGCTTTCTTT. Full variable domain (missing parts from reference TRBV5-8 and TRBJ1-1): EAGVTQSPTHLIKTRGQQATLRCSPISGHTSVYWYQQALGLGLQFLLWYDEGEERNRGNFPPRFSGRQFPNYSSELNVNALELEDSALYLCASSLSKGMYTEAFFGQGTRLTVV.